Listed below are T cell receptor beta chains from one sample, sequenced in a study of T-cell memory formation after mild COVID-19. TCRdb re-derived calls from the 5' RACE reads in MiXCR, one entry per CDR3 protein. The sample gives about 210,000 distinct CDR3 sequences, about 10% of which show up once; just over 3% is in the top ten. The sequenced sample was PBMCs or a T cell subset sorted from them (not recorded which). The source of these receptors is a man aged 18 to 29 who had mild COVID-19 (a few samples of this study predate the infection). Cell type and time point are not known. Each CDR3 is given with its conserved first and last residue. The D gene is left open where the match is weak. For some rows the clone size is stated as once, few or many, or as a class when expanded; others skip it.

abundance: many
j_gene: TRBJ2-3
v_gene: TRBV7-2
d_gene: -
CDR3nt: TGTGCCAGCAGCTTAGGGGGGGGCGGGGCAGATACGCAGTATTTT
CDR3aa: CASSLGGGGADTQYF

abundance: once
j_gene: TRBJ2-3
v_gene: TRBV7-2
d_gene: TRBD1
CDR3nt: TGTGCCAGCAGCTTAGGAACAGGGGGCGGTACGCAGTATTTT
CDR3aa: CASSLGTGGGTQYF

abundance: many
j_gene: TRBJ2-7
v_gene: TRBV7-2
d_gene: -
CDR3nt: TGTGCCAGCAGCAGATGGACCGGCGCCTACGAGCAGTACTTC
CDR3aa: CASSRWTGAYEQYF

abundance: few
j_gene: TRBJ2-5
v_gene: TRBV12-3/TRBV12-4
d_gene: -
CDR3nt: TGTGCCAGCACGCGCCGACAGTATCAAGAGACCCAGTACTTC
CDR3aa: CASTRRQYQETQYF

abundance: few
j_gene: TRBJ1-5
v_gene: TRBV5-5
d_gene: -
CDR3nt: TGTGCCAGCAGCGGCACAGCTAACGGTCAGCCCCAGCATTTT
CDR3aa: CASSGTANGQPQHF

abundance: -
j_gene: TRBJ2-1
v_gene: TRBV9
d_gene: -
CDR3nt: TGTGCCAGCAGCGTAGGCCAATCCCCTCTCTACAATGAGCAGTTCTTC
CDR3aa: CASSVGQSPLYNEQFF

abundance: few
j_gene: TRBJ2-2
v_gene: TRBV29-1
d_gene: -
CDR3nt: TGCAGCGTGTCTGGGACCTCGAACACCGGGGAGCTGTTTTTT
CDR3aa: CSVSGTSNTGELFF

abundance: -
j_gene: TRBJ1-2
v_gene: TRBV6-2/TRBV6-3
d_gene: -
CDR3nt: TGTGCCAGCAGAGCCGGGTGGTCTAGCGGCTACACCTTC
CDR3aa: CASRAGWSSGYTF

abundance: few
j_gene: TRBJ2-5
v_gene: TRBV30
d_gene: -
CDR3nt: TGTGCCTGGAGTGCCCAAGAGACCCAGTACTTC
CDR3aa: CAWSAQETQYF

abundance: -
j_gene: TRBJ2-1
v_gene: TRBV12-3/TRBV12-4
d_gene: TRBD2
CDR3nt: TGTGCCAGCAGCCTACGACTAGCGGGGTTGTTCTTC
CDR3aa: CASSLRLAGLFF

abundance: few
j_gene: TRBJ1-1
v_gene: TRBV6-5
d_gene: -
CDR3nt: TGTGCCAGCAGGATCCCGGGCGGGAACACTGAAGCTTTCTTT
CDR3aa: CASRIPGGNTEAFF